This T cell receptor beta chain was recorded in a study of T cell clonotyping in hematopoietic cell transplantation. V shed 1 base and J 7 bases; nucleotides not matched to a gene: 14. The CDR3 extends over 18 amino acids. CDR1 and CDR2 from the germline V gene are MDHEN and SYDVKM. To note about this clone: Its antigen is undetermined.

Study-level results: CD4 and CD8 repertoire contributions could not be separated without sorting. Higher Inverse Simpson Index values in graft donor and pretransplant recipient predicted broader posttransplant TCR diversity.

Data came from immunoSEQ multiplex PCR; TCRdb stores just in-frame clones and leaves some out. The data hold some 2,800 clones, with approximately 91% observed a single time. Sequenced here: PBMCs, sampled at the time of graft-versus-host disease after allogeneic stem cell transplant. The chain combines TRBV28 with TRBJ1-4; TRBD1 matches at 8 bases. This TCR derives from a male patient aged 55-69 years who had an allogeneic stem cell transplant from a related donor, so the T cells may come from the graft donor. Some clones in this sample may be carry-over from other donors' samples. CDR3 residues: CASSLYDPEQGEGEKLFF. As DNA, the CDR3 is TGTGCCAGCAGTTTATACGACCCTGAACAGGGGGAGGGTGAAAAACTGTTTTTT. The full variable domain, rest sourced from reference TRBV28 and TRBJ1-4, is DVKVTQSSRYLVKRTGEKVFLECVQDMDHENMFWYRQDPGLGLRLIYFSYDVKMKEKGDIPEGYSVSREKKERFSLILESASTNQTSMYLCASSLYDPEQGEGEKLFFGSGTQLSVL.